These 20 T cell receptor beta chains share one sample of origin, sequenced in a study of CD8 T cells in Susac syndrome. Random hexamers primed reverse transcription of about 0.45 to 1 ug RNA. TCRdb re-called the immunoSEQ multiplex PCR reads with MiXCR, one entry per CDR3 protein. The table has around 150,000 distinct CDR3 sequences, approximately 95% seen once. Sequencing input: CD8+ T cells from PBMCs. The source of these receptors is a human donor in good health.

This chain connects TRBV24-1 to TRBJ2-2, with 10 positions matching TRBD2. V gave up 4 bases and J gave up 4 bases; unmatched junction bases: 5. This CDR3 contains 16 residues. Germline V gives CDR1 KGHDR, CDR2 SFDVKD. CDR3: CATSDLAGVFTGELFF. The CDR3 nucleotides are TGTGCCACCAGTGACCTAGCGGGAGTATTCACCGGGGAGCTGTTTTTT.

The gene calls are TRBV15 and TRBJ2-7, with 9 bases fitting TRBD2. The V segment lost 3 bases and the J segment 4 bases; nucleotides outside the gene matches: 7. Germline lookup yields CDR1 LNHNV and CDR2 YYDKDF (reference sequence). CDR3 length equals 15 residues. CDR3 DNA sequence: TGTGCCACCAGCAGGGAGGCTAGCGGGATGTACGAGCAGTACTTC. This gives the protein CATSREASGMYEQYF.

The chain recombines TRBV24-1 with TRBJ2-5; TRBD1 or TRBD2 may be the D gene (5 bases each). CDR3 length: 13 residues. Germline values: CDR1 KGHDR, CDR2 SFDVKD. Trimming left V 10 bases short and J 1 base short, with 12 bases between. This CDR3 reads CATRGSPQETQYF. The CDR3 region has the DNA TGTGCCACGAGGGGATCACCCCAAGAGACCCAGTACTTC.

V usage is TRBV5-1 and J usage is TRBJ2-1; D is ambiguous. The CDR3 has 15 amino acids. Germline lookup yields CDR1 SGHRS and CDR2 YFSETQ. The V and J ends lost 3 bases and 5 bases respectively, with 15 bases between them. The DNA for the CDR3 is TGCGCCAGCAGCTCCCAAGCGAGACGGGACAATGAGCAGTTCTTC. It translates to CASSSQARRDNEQFF.

The chain carries TRBV11-2 and TRBJ2-1; D is unresolved. The germline V gene encodes CDR1 SGHAT and CDR2 FQNNGV. CDR3 length: 12 amino acids. The germline V and J ends were trimmed by 5 bases and 6 bases, with 8 bases remaining between them. CDR3: CASSLHRNEQFF. In nucleotides, the CDR3 is TGTGCCAGCAGCCTCCACCGCAATGAGCAGTTCTTC.

The rearrangement joins TRBV9 to TRBJ2-7, with a weak D call TRBD1 (5 bases). CDR1 and CDR2 (germline): SGDLS, YYNGEE. V shed 4 bases and J shed 5 bases, with 10 bases lying between them. The CDR3 has 12 residues. The CDR3 coding sequence is TGTGCCAGCAGCCCTAAAGGGGACGAGCAGTACTTC. Protein sequence: CASSPKGDEQYF.

The rearrangement joins TRBV19 to TRBJ2-2; 8 nucleotides match TRBD1. This CDR3 comprises 15 residues. After removal of 5 bases from V and 5 bases from J, the junction contained 7 bases not matched to a gene. Germline CDR1 is LNHDA and CDR2 is SQIVND (reference sequence). CDR3 sequence (DNA): TGTGCCAGTAGTCCATGGACAGGGATTACCGGGGAGCTGTTTTTT. Amino acids: CASSPWTGITGELFF.

The J gene is TRBJ2-1, the V gene TRBV9; 14 nucleotides match TRBD2. The CDR3 length is 16 residues. Germline values: CDR1 SGDLS, CDR2 YYNGEE. V lost 4 bases and J lost 8; bases outside the gene matches: 8. The CDR3 region is CASSPRGLAGVDEQFF. CDR3 bases: TGTGCCAGCAGCCCCCGGGGACTAGCGGGAGTGGATGAGCAGTTCTTC. Full variable domain (missing parts from reference TRBV9 and TRBJ2-1): DSGVTQTPKHLITATGQRVTLRCSPRSGDLSVYWYQQSLDQGLQFLIQYYNGEERAKGNILERFSAQQFPDLHSELNLSSLELGDSALYFCASSPRGLAGVDEQFFGPGTRLTVL.

This chain uses TRBV27 with TRBJ2-7; 7 bases fit TRBD2. The CDR3 has 14 residues. Per germline, CDR1 MNHEY and CDR2 SMNVEV (reference sequence). V shed 0 bases and J 4 bases; nucleotides not matched to a gene: 3. Written as DNA, the CDR3 is TGTGCCAGCAGTTTATCGTACGGGAGGTACGAGCAGTACTTC. Protein product: CASSLSYGRYEQYF.

This clonotype was counted once. The V call is TRBV27, the J call TRBJ2-1; TRBD2 matches at 10 bases. The CDR3 has 10 residues. Germline CDR1 is MNHEY and CDR2 is SMNVEV (reference sequence). V lost 8 bases to trimming and J lost 12 bases; unmatched junction nucleotides: 1. CDR3 region: CASGLAVQFF. The CDR3 DNA is TGTGCCAGCGGACTAGCGGTGCAGTTCTTC.

The chain has TRBV3-1 and TRBJ2-1; TRBD1 matches 8 bases. The CDR3 runs 16 residues. After removal of 1 base from V and 2 bases from J, the junction contained 4 bases not matched to a gene. CDR1 is LGHDT, CDR2 YNNKEL, per germline (reference sequence). The CDR3 loop is CASSQVQDRAYNEQFF. As DNA, the CDR3 is TGTGCCAGCAGCCAAGTACAGGACAGGGCCTACAATGAGCAGTTCTTC.

The J gene is TRBJ2-3, the V gene TRBV27; 10 bases align to TRBD1. Germline trimming cut 3 bases from V and 4 bases from J; bases unmatched to any gene: 10. The germline V gene has CDR1 MNHEY and CDR2 SMNVEV (reference sequence). The CDR3 has 17 residues. CDR3 sequence (DNA): TGTGCCAGCAGTTTCCACGGACAGGGGGGTGAGGCAGATACGCAGTATTTT. Protein product: CASSFHGQGGEADTQYF.

The chain uses TRBV20-1 and TRBJ2-7; possibly TRBD1 or TRBD2 for D (5 bases each). The germline V gene encodes CDR1 DFQATT and CDR2 SNEGSKA (reference sequence). The CDR3 has 15 residues. The ends were cut back, 6 bases at V and 5 bases at J, with 23 bases in the middle. Written as DNA, the CDR3 is TGCAGTGCCCTCCCCGGGGACGGATCGGACGACGAGCAGTACTTC. Amino acid sequence: CSALPGDGSDDEQYF.

The J gene is TRBJ2-1, the V gene TRBV29-1, with 11 nucleotides matching TRBD2. CDR3 size: 14 residues. V lost 5 bases and J lost 7; bases outside the gene matches: 7. Germline values: CDR1 SQVTM, CDR2 ANQGSEA. Here the CDR3 reads CSVFTSGSGNEQFF. CDR3 coding DNA: TGCAGCGTTTTTACTAGCGGGAGCGGAAATGAGCAGTTCTTC.

The genes are TRBV20-1 and TRBJ2-7, with 7 positions matching TRBD2. V lost 2 bases to trimming and J lost 3 bases; unmatched junction nucleotides: 4. CDR3 length: 13 residues. Germline loops: CDR1 DFQATT, CDR2 SNEGSKA (reference sequence). For the CDR3, the DNA is TGCAGTGCTAGACTAGCGGCCTACTACGAGCAGTACTTC. This encodes CSARLAAYYEQYF.

This chain connects TRBV29-1 to TRBJ2-3, with D uncertain. The germline CDR1 and CDR2 sequences are SQVTM and ANQGSEA. The length of the CDR3 is 13 residues. V lost 7 bases and J 3 bases, leaving 14 bases between the germline ends. The CDR3 region is CSGLGTGTDTQYF. The DNA of the CDR3 is TGCAGCGGACTCGGCACCGGGACAGATACGCAGTATTTT.

CDR3 bases: TGTGCCAGCAGTTTCGCGGCATCCTCCTACAATGAGCAGTTCTTC. Residues: CASSFAASSYNEQFF. V usage is TRBV28 and J usage is TRBJ2-1, with no clear D. The V end was cut by 3 bases, the J end by 0 bases, with 9 bases between. The CDR3 runs to 15 residues. Germline CDR1 MDHEN, CDR2 SYDVKM.

This clonotype was seen only a few times. The chain recombines TRBV7-9 with TRBJ2-2; the D is unclear. CDR1 is SEHNR and CDR2 is FQNEAQ in the germline V gene (reference sequence). Deletions cut 6 bases from V and 5 bases from J, with 4 bases between. The CDR3 consists of 11 residues. The CDR3 is CASSLTGELFF. The CDR3 DNA reads TGTGCCAGCAGTTTAACCGGGGAGCTGTTTTTT.

V and J are TRBV11-2 and TRBJ2-7, with a weak D call TRBD1 (6 bases). Trimming pared 3 bases from V and 6 bases from J, leaving 15 bases between. CDR3 length equals 14 residues. In germline, CDR1 is SGHAT, CDR2 FQNNGV. The CDR3 loop reads CASSFGQGLSEQYF. CDR3 nucleotides: TGTGCCAGCAGCTTTGGGCAGGGGCTGAGCGAGCAGTACTTC.

The chain carries TRBV27 and TRBJ2-3; no definite D call. V dropped 5 bases and J dropped 3 bases, with 18 bases sitting between them. CDR1 is MNHEY, CDR2 SMNVEV, per germline (reference sequence). This CDR3 spans 16 amino acids. Here the CDR3 reads CASSPVDEVLTDTQYF. The CDR3 nucleotides are TGTGCCAGCAGTCCGGTAGATGAGGTGTTGACAGATACGCAGTATTTT.